Listed below are T cell receptor beta chains from one sample, sequenced in a study of T cell changes during pregnancy in multiple sclerosis. Assay: immunoSEQ multiplex PCR; the TCRdb copy retains only in-frame clones and omits some. The data show roughly 88,000 clones, 80% to 95% seen once. The material was peripheral blood, obtained in the first trimester of pregnancy. All receptors derive from a female donor with multiple sclerosis, enrolled in a pregnancy study. Both conserved end residues are part of each CDR3. Fields, in order: CDR3 protein, CDR3 DNA, J gene, clone size, V gene, D gene. A D gene is named only where the DNA matches it firmly. Size is stated for part of the rows, as once, few or many counts, or as a class when the clone is expanded.

CASSQRTSGSYEQFF TGCGCCAGCAGCCAACGGACTAGCGGGAGCTATGAGCAGTTCTTC TRBJ2-1 . TRBV4-1 TRBD2
CASSLEAGGPYEQYF TGCGCCAGCAGCTTGGAGGCGGGAGGGCCCTACGAGCAGTACTTC TRBJ2-7 . TRBV5-1 TRBD2
CASSQEGQGNTIYF TGTGCCAGCAGCCAAGAGGGGCAGGGAAACACCATATATTTT TRBJ1-3 few TRBV4-2 .
CASRLAGGADTQYF TGTGCCAGTAGACTAGCGGGAGGGGCAGATACGCAGTATTTT TRBJ2-3 . TRBV19 TRBD2
CASSIGRGAQANYGYTF TGTGCCAGTAGTATAGGACGGGGGGCGCAGGCTAACTATGGCTACACCTTC TRBJ1-2 . TRBV19 .
CASSSPGGNQETQYF TGTGCCAGCAGTTCCCCTGGGGGGAACCAAGAGACCCAGTACTTC TRBJ2-5 . TRBV28 .
CASMGLSPEGPMNTEAFF TGTGCCAGCATGGGGCTATCTCCGGAGGGCCCGATGAACACTGAAGCTTTCTTT TRBJ1-1 once TRBV28 .
CASGPRPVNTGELFF TGTGCCAGCGGGCCTCGACCGGTGAACACCGGGGAGCTGTTTTTT TRBJ2-2 . TRBV27 .
CSVETGGHGYTF TGCAGCGTAGAAACAGGGGGCCATGGCTACACCTTC TRBJ1-2 . TRBV29-1 TRBD1
CASSTGQGRYNTQYF TGTGCCAGCAGCACCGGACAGGGCCGGTATAATACCCAGTACTTC TRBJ2-5 once TRBV5-4 TRBD1
CASSRQGARINYGYTF TGTGCCAGCAGCCGACAGGGGGCAAGAATTAACTATGGCTACACCTTC TRBJ1-2 . TRBV7-2 TRBD1
CSVLDSYEQYF TGCAGCGTCCTCGACAGCTACGAGCAGTACTTC TRBJ2-7 . TRBV29-1 .
CASSTRLTSGRTDTQYF TGTGCCAGTAGTACCCGGCTCACTAGCGGGAGGACAGATACGCAGTATTTT TRBJ2-3 . TRBV19 TRBD2
CASIGALTGPTEAFF TGTGCCAGTATCGGGGCCCTGACAGGGCCCACTGAAGCTTTCTTT TRBJ1-1 . TRBV19 TRBD1
CASSVGSGTPNNEQFF TGTGCCAGCAGCGTGGGTTCCGGGACACCAAACAATGAGCAGTTCTTC TRBJ2-1 once TRBV9 .
CASRHSGKSGNEQFF TGCGCCAGCAGACACAGCGGGAAATCGGGAAATGAGCAGTTCTTC TRBJ2-1 . TRBV5-1 TRBD2
CAWSEQGSLVEKLFF TGTGCCTGGAGTGAACAGGGGTCTTTAGTTGAAAAACTGTTTTTT TRBJ1-4 . TRBV30 TRBD1
CASSWGFGAGADTDTQYF TGCGCCAGCAGCTGGGGGTTCGGAGCGGGGGCAGATACAGATACGCAGTATTTT TRBJ2-3 once TRBV5-1 TRBD2
CASSSGQLNTEAFF TGTGCCAGCAGCTCTGGACAGTTGAACACTGAAGCTTTCTTT TRBJ1-1 . TRBV5-4 .
CASSNTGNYEQFF TGTGCCAGCAGTAATACAGGGAATTATGAGCAGTTCTTC TRBJ2-1 . TRBV6-5 .
CASSPVLPGTGGANQPQHF TGTGCCAGCAGTCCCGTACTTCCCGGGACAGGGGGCGCGAATCAGCCCCAGCATTTT TRBJ1-5 . TRBV27 TRBD1
CASSEGGTFFEAFF TGTGCCAGCAGTGAAGGCGGGACTTTTTTTGAAGCTTTCTTT TRBJ1-1 . TRBV6-1 .
CATSGSSLSEKLFF TGTGCCACGTCAGGGTCCTCTCTTAGTGAAAAACTGTTTTTT TRBJ1-4 . TRBV19 .
CAISQGLAGEQYF TGTGCCATCAGTCAGGGGTTGGCGGGCGAGCAGTACTTC TRBJ2-7 . TRBV10-3 .
CASSPGQAGNYGYTF TGTGCCAGCTCACCCGGACAGGCCGGAAACTATGGCTACACCTTC TRBJ1-2 . TRBV18 TRBD1
CAWRDRGYEQYF TGTGCCTGGAGGGACAGGGGCTACGAGCAGTACTTC TRBJ2-7 once TRBV30 TRBD1
CSAEFDYGYTF TGCAGTGCGGAGTTCGACTATGGCTACACCTTC TRBJ1-2 . TRBV20-1 .
CASSLNRVSHEQYF TGTGCCAGCAGCCTTAACAGGGTCTCCCACGAGCAGTACTTC TRBJ2-7 . TRBV11-2 .
CAWSERTTLNQPQHF TGTGCCTGGAGTGAACGGACAACCCTAAATCAGCCCCAGCATTTT TRBJ1-5 . TRBV30 .